A single sample is the source of the 19 T cell receptor beta chains below, sequenced in a study. In TCRdb, the RT-PCR reads were re-called with MiXCR into one record per CDR3 protein. The sample consists of about 680,000 distinct CDR3 sequences, 14% of them appearing once. Sequencing was carried out using memory CD4+ T cells from blood. The source is a female donor in good health, serving as a healthy control.

This clonotype was recorded at least ten times. The chain is built from TRBV11-2 and TRBJ2-4; TRBD2 aligns across 7 bases. This CDR3 region has 13 residues. The germline V gene encodes CDR1 SGHAT and CDR2 FQNNGV. V was pared by 4 bases and J by 5 bases, with 2 bases of the junction left unmatched. The DNA of the CDR3 is TGTGCCAGCAGCTCTGGGGGGGAAAACATTCAGTACTTC. Its translation is CASSSGGENIQYF.

This clonotype has more than one count but fewer than ten. The J gene is TRBJ2-5, the V gene TRBV18; a weak D match, TRBD2 (6 bases). CDR3 length: 15 amino acids. Trimming removed 0 bases from V and 5 bases from J, with 13 bases in between. The germline gives CDR1 KGHSH, CDR2 LQKENI. CDR3 sequence (DNA): TGTGCCAGCTCACCACCGGCTAGCGTGATTGAGACCCAGTACTTC. Residues: CASSPPASVIETQYF.

This clonotype has just a few counts. The CDR3 is CASSLGQHWGTNTGELFF. CDR3 DNA sequence: TGCGCCAGCAGCTTGGGACAGCATTGGGGTACGAACACCGGGGAGCTGTTTTTT. This chain uses TRBV5-1 with TRBJ2-2, with a weak D call TRBD1 (5 bases). CDR3 length: 18 residues. Germline assignment: CDR1 SGHRS and CDR2 YFSETQ. V dropped 0 bases and J dropped 0 bases, with 15 bases sitting between them.

The CDR3 loop is CASSQYRELFF. DNA for the CDR3: TGTGCCAGCAGCCAATACCGGGAGCTGTTTTTT. J is TRBJ2-2 and V is TRBV3-1; D gene unclear. This CDR3 is 11 amino acids long. CDR1 is LGHDT, CDR2 YNNKEL, per germline (reference sequence). V gave up 2 bases and J gave up 9 bases, with 4 bases separating them.

This clonotype was counted between two and nine times. The chain employs TRBV7-6 and TRBJ2-7; 10 nucleotides match TRBD1. J was trimmed by 6 bases and V by 2 bases; bases with no gene match: 4. The CDR3 has 14 amino acids. The germline V gene has CDR1 SGHVS and CDR2 FNYEAQ. CDR3 coding DNA: TGTGCCAGCAGCTTACCTGGGACAGGGGCCGAGCAGTACTTC. Translation: CASSLPGTGAEQYF.

This clonotype came up a few times. The chain recombines TRBV6-5 with TRBJ1-1, with D unclear. The CDR3 contains 15 residues. V lost 2 bases and J lost 1, with 11 bases in between. Germline CDR1 is MNHEY and CDR2 is SVGAGI. The CDR3 spells CASSYSAVTNTEAFF. The CDR3 nucleotides are TGTGCCAGCAGTTACAGCGCGGTCACGAACACTGAAGCTTTCTTT.

This clonotype was picked up a small number of times. This chain connects TRBV7-9 to TRBJ1-1; D unresolved. Looked up from germline, CDR1 is SEHNR and CDR2 is FQNEAQ (reference sequence). The CDR3 is 14 residues long. V dropped 5 bases and J dropped 4 bases, with 14 bases sitting between them. The CDR3 sequence: CASSPPSWGTEAFF. In DNA, the CDR3 is TGTGCCAGCAGCCCTCCCTCCTGGGGCACTGAAGCTTTCTTT.

In its sample, this clonotype was seen many times. The V and J genes are TRBV11-2 and TRBJ2-7; possible D gene TRBD1, 6 bases. The V gene lost 4 bases and the J gene lost 3 bases, with 13 bases spanning the gap. Germline lookup yields CDR1 SGHAT and CDR2 FQNNGV. This CDR3 contains 14 residues. The CDR3 loop is CASSSLHRVYEQYF. The CDR3 DNA follows: TGTGCCAGCAGCTCCTTGCACAGGGTCTACGAGCAGTACTTC.

This clonotype was detected a few times. The V gene is TRBV20-1, the J gene TRBJ2-7; 8 nucleotides match TRBD1. The length of the CDR3 is 14 residues. The trim removed 1 base at V and 1 base at J, leaving 3 bases unmatched. Per germline, CDR1 DFQATT and CDR2 SNEGSKA (reference sequence). The CDR3 protein is CSARVTGGSYEQYF. The CDR3 DNA sequence: TGCAGTGCTAGAGTCACAGGGGGTTCCTACGAGCAGTACTTC.

In its sample, this clonotype was seen a few times. The V call is TRBV11-2, the J call TRBJ2-5; no clear D gene. This CDR3 is built from 13 residues. Germline V gene data show CDR1 as SGHAT and CDR2 as FQNNGV. The germline V and J ends were trimmed by 3 bases and 5 bases, with 10 bases remaining between them. Here the CDR3 DNA reads TGTGCCAGCAGCTTTTATGCCCTCGAGACCCAGTACTTC. Translation gives CASSFYALETQYF.

The chain couples TRBV9 to TRBJ2-3; TRBD1 or TRBD2 may be the D gene (5 bases each). The CDR3 loop spans 15 amino acids. The V end was cut by 3 bases, the J end by 1 base, with 12 bases between. Germline assignment: CDR1 SGDLS and CDR2 YYNGEE. The CDR3 DNA reads TGTGCCAGCAGCGCCGGGGCGTTGGGCACAGATACGCAGTATTTT. This encodes CASSAGALGTDTQYF. Together with reference TRBV9 and TRBJ2-3, the CDR3 gives the full variable domain: DSGVTQTPKHLITATGQRVTLRCSPRSGDLSVYWYQQSLDQGLQFLIQYYNGEERAKGNILERFSAQQFPDLHSELNLSSLELGDSALYFCASSAGALGTDTQYFGPGTRLTVL.

This clonotype was recorded at least ten times. V usage is TRBV24-1 and J usage is TRBJ2-1; 11 bases fit TRBD2. The CDR3 covers 17 residues. Germline values: CDR1 KGHDR, CDR2 SFDVKD. V shed 4 bases, J shed 8 bases, and the junction held 12 bases outside the gene matches. The CDR3 DNA is TGTGCCACCAGTGACTCGATTCAAAGGACTAGCGGGTATGAGCAGTTCTTC. This encodes CATSDSIQRTSGYEQFF.

In its sample, this clonotype was seen many times. V usage is TRBV5-1 and J usage is TRBJ1-1; the D is unclear. Per the germline V gene, CDR1 is SGHRS and CDR2 is YFSETQ. V lost 0 bases and J lost 0, with 6 bases in between. The CDR3 runs to 14 residues. CDR3 coding DNA: TGCGCCAGCAGCTTGGACAGCTTGAACACTGAAGCTTTCTTT. This encodes CASSLDSLNTEAFF.

This clonotype was counted only a few times. The chain is built from TRBV4-2 and TRBJ1-4, with D perhaps TRBD1 (5 bases). Per the germline V gene, CDR1 is LGHNA and CDR2 is YNFKEQ. V lost 3 bases and J 0 bases, leaving 11 bases between the germline ends. This CDR3 is 16 amino acids long. The CDR3 DNA follows: TGTGCCAGCAGCCAGACAGCTAGTGCAACTAATGAAAAACTGTTTTTT. It specifies CASSQTASATNEKLFF.

This clonotype was detected only a few times. V usage is TRBV27 and J usage is TRBJ1-6, with no clear D. Germline V gene sequence: CDR1 MNHEY, CDR2 SMNVEV (reference sequence). V was shortened by 3 bases and J by 16 bases, with 19 bases between the two germline ends. The CDR3 has 14 amino acids. In DNA form, the CDR3 reads TGTGCCAGCAGTTTGACCCGAAACGGGAACAAACTCCACTTT. It codes for CASSLTRNGNKLHF.

J is TRBJ2-1 and V is TRBV6-1; 9 bases match TRBD2. J was trimmed by 6 bases and V by 7 bases; bases with no gene match: 7. CDR3 length equals 14 residues. Germline V lookup: CDR1 MNHNS, CDR2 SASEGT. CDR3 loop: CASKLSGSLNEQFF. For the CDR3, the DNA is TGTGCCAGCAAGCTTAGCGGGAGTCTCAATGAGCAGTTCTTC.

DNA of the CDR3: TGTGCCAGCTCACGTATCAGGGCAAGGACTGAAGCTTTCTTT. This gives the protein CASSRIRARTEAFF. The V gene is TRBV18, the J gene TRBJ1-1; D perhaps matches TRBD1 (5 bases). Germline V lookup: CDR1 KGHSH, CDR2 LQKENI. The V and J ends lost 4 bases and 5 bases respectively, with 14 bases between them. The CDR3 has 14 amino acids. The whole variable domain, remainder taken from reference TRBV18 and TRBJ1-1, is NAGVMQNPRHLVRRRGQEARLRCSPMKGHSHVYWYRQLPEEGLKFMVYLQKENIIDESGMPKERFSAEFPKEGPSILRIQQVVRGDSAAYFCASSRIRARTEAFFGQGTRLTVV.

The chain has TRBV12-5 and TRBJ2-2; 11 bases agree with TRBD2. The V gene end was trimmed by 2 bases and the J gene end by 5 bases; junction bases not matched to a gene: 7. Germline V gene lookup returns CDR1 LGHNT and CDR2 FRNRAP. The CDR3 runs to 17 residues. The CDR3, as DNA: TGTGCTAGTGGTTTGACTAGCGGGAGCCTGAGAACCGGGGAGCTGTTTTTT. Its protein product is CASGLTSGSLRTGELFF.

The rearrangement uses TRBV11-2 and TRBJ2-5; the D gene is possibly TRBD2 (5 bases). The CDR3 length is 16 residues. Trimming took 0 bases from V and 1 from J, leaving 12 bases between them. Germline V gene sequence: CDR1 SGHAT, CDR2 FQNNGV. This CDR3 is CASSLDPSGSQETQYF. DNA of the CDR3: TGTGCCAGCAGCTTAGATCCCTCGGGGTCCCAAGAGACCCAGTACTTC.